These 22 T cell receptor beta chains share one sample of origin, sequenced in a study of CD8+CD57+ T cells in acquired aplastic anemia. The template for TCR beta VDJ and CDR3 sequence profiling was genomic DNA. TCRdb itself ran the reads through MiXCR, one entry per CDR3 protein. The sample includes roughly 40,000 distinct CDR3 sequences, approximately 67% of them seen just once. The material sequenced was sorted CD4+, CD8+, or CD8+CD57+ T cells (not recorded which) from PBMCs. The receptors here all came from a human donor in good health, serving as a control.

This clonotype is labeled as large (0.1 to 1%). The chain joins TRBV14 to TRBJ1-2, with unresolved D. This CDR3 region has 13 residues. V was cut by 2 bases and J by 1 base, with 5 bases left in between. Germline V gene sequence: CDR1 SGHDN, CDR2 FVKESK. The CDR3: CASSQYINYGYTF. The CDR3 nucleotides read TGTGCCAGCAGCCAATACATTAACTATGGCTACACCTTC.

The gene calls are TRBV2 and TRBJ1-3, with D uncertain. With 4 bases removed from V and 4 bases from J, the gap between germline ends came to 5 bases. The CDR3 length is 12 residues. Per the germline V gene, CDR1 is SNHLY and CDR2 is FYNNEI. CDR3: CASSGVGNTIYF. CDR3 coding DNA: TGTGCCAGCAGTGGAGTGGGAAACACCATATATTTT.

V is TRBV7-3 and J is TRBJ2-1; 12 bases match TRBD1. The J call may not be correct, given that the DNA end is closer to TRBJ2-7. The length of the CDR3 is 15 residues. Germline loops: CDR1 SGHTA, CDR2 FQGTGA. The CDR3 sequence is CASSWGQGASYEQYF. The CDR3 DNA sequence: TGTGCCAGCAGCTGGGGACAGGGGGCGAGCTACGAGCAGTACTTC.

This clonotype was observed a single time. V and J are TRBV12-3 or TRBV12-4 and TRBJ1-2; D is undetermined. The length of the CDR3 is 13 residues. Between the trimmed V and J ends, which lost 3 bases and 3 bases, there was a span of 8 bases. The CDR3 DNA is TGTGCCAGCAGTTTGGGGATTGACTATGGCTACACCTTC. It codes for CASSLGIDYGYTF.

In DNA, the CDR3 is TGTGCCAGTAGTATCTGGACCCAACCCAATCAGCCCCAGCATTTT. Protein product: CASSIWTQPNQPQHF. The V and J genes are TRBV19 and TRBJ1-5; no clear D gene. Trimming removed 3 bases from V and 3 bases from J, with 12 bases in between. This CDR3 has 15 residues. Germline assignment: CDR1 LNHDA and CDR2 SQIVND (reference sequence).

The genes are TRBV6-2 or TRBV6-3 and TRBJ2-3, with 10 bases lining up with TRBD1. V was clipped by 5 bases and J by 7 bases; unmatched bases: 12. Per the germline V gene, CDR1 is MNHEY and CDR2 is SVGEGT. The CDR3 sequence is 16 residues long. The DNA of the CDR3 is TGTGCCAGCAGTCCAAACCGGGACAGGGGTATGAATACGCAGTATTTT. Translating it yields CASSPNRDRGMNTQYF.

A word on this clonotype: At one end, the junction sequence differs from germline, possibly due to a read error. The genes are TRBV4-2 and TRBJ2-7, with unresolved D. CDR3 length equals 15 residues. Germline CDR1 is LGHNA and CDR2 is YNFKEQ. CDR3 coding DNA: TGTGTCAGCAGCCTCCACACAACCCACTCCTACGAGCAGTACTTC. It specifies CVSSLHTTHSYEQYF.

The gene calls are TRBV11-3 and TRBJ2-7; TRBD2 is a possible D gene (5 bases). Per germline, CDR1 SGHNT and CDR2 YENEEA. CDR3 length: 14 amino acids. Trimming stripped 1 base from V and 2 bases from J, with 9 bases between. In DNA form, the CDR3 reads TGTGCCAGCAGCTTAGGGGTCGGGACCTACGAGCAGTACTTC. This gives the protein CASSLGVGTYEQYF.

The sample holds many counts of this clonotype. The CDR3 region is CASSQEQGSSYEQYF. CDR3 bases: TGTGCCAGCAGCCAAGAACAGGGGAGCTCCTACGAGCAGTACTTC. V gene TRBV4-2 combines with J gene TRBJ2-7, with TRBD1 matching 7 bases. The CDR3 loop spans 15 amino acids. CDR1 and CDR2 (germline): LGHNA, YNFKEQ. V gave up 0 bases and J gave up 0 bases; unmatched junction bases: 2.

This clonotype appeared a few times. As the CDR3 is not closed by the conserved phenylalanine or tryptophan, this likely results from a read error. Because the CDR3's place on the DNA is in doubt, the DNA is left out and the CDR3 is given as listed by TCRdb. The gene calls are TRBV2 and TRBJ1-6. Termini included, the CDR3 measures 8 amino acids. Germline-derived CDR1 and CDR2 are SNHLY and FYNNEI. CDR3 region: CASSHRLA.

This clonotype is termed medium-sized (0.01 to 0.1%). CDR3 in DNA: TGTGCCACCAGCAGAGATCTCTGGGGGTCTGGGCAGAGTGGCTACACCTTC. It is translated as CATSRDLWGSGQSGYTF. This rearrangement joins TRBV15 to TRBJ1-2; weak D call: TRBD1 (5 bases). V lost 0 bases and J 7 bases, leaving 21 bases between the germline ends. Per germline, CDR1 LNHNV and CDR2 YYDKDF (reference sequence). The CDR3 has 17 residues.

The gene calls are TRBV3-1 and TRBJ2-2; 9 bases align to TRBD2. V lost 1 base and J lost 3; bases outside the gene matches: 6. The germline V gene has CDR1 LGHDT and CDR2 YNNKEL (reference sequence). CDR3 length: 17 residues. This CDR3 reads CASSQGVSGGYTGELFF. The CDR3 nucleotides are TGTGCCAGCAGCCAAGGGGTTAGCGGGGGATACACCGGGGAGCTGTTTTTT. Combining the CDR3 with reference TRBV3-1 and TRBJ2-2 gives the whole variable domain DTAVSQTPKYLVTQMGNDKSIKCEQNLGHDTMYWYKQDSKKFLKIMFSYNNKELIINETVPNRFSPKSPDKAHLNLHINSLELGDSAVYFCASSQGVSGGYTGELFFGEGSRLTVL.

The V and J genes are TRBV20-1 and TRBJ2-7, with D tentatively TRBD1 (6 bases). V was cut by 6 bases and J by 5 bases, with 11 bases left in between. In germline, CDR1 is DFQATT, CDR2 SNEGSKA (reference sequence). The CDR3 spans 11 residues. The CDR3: CSAHQGNEQYF. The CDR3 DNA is TGCAGTGCCCACCAGGGGAACGAGCAGTACTTC.

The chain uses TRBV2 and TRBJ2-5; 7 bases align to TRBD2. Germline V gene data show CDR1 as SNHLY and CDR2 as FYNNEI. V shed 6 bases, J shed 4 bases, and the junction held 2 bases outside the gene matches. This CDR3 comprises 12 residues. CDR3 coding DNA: TGTGCCAGCAGGCGGGGGATAGAGACCCAGTACTTC. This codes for CASRRGIETQYF.

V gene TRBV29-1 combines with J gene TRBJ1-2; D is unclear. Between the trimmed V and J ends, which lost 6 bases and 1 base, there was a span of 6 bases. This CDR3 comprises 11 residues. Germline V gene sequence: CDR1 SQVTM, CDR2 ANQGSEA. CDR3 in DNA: TGCAGCGTCGATAATAACTATGGCTACACCTTC. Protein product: CSVDNNYGYTF. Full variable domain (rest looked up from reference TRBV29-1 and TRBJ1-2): SAVISQKPSRDICQRGTSLTIQCQVDSQVTMMFWYRQQPGQSLTLIATANQGSEATYESGFVIDKFPISRPNLTFSTLTVSNMSPEDSSIYLCSVDNNYGYTFGSGTRLTVV.

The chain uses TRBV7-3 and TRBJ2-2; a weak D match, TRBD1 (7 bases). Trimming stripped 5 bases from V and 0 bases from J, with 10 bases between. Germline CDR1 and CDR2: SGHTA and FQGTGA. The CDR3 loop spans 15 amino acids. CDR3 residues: CASSRGTANTGELFF. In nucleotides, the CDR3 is TGTGCCAGCAGCCGCGGGACAGCGAACACCGGGGAGCTGTTTTTT.

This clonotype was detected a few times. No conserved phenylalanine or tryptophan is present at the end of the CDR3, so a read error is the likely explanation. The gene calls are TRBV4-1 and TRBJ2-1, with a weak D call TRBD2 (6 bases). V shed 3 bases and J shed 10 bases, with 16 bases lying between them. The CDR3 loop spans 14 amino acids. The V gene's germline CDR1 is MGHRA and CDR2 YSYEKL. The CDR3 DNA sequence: TGCGCCAGCAGCCAGGAGGGACTGCCCTACGAGCAGTTCTCC. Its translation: CASSQEGLPYEQFS.

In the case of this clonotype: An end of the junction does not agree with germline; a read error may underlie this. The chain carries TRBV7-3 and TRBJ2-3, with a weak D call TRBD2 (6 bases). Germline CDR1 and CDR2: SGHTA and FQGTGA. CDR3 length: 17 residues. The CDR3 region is CASSLSFTGESADTQYF. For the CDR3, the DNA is TGTGCCAGCAGCTTATCATTCACGGGGGAAAGCGCAGACACGCAGTATTTT.

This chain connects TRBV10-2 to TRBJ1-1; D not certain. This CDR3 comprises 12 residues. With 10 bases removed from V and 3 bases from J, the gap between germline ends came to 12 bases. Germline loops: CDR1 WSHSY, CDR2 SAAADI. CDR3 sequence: CATAGSDTEAFF. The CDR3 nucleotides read TGCGCCACCGCTGGGTCGGACACTGAAGCTTTCTTT.

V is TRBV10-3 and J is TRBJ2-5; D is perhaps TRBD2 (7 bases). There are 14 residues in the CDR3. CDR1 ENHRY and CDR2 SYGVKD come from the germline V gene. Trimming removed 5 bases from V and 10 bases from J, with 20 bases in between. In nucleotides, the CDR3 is TGTGCCATCAGTCGACAGGAGAGGGGGGGAGACCAGTACTTC. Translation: CAISRQERGGDQYF.

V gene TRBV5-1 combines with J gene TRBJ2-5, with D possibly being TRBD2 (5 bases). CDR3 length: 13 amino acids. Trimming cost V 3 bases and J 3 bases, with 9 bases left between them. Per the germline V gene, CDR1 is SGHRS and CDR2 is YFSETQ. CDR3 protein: CASSWASKETQYF. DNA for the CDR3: TGCGCCAGCAGCTGGGCTAGCAAAGAGACCCAGTACTTC.

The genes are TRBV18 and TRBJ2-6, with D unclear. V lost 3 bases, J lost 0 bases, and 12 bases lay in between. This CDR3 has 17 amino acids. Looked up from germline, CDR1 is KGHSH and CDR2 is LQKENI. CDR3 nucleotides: TGTGCCAGCTCACCGCAGGAGTCCGCCTCTGGGGCCAACGTCCTGACTTTC. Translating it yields CASSPQESASGANVLTF.